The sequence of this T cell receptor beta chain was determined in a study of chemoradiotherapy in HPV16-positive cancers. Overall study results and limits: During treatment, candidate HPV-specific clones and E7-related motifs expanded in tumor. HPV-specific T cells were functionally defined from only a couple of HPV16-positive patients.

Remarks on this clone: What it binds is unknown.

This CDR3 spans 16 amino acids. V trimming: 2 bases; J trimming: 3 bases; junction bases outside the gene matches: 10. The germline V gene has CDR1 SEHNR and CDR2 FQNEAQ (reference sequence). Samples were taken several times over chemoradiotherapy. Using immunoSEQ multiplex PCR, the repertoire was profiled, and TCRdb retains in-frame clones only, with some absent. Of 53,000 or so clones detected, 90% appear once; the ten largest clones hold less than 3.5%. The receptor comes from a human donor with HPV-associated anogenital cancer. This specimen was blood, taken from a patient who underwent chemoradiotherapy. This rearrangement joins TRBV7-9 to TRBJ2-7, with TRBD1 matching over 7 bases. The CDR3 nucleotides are TGTGCCAGCAGCTTAAAAGAGGGACAGAGAGGCTACGAGCAGTACTTC. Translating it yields CASSLKEGQRGYEQYF.